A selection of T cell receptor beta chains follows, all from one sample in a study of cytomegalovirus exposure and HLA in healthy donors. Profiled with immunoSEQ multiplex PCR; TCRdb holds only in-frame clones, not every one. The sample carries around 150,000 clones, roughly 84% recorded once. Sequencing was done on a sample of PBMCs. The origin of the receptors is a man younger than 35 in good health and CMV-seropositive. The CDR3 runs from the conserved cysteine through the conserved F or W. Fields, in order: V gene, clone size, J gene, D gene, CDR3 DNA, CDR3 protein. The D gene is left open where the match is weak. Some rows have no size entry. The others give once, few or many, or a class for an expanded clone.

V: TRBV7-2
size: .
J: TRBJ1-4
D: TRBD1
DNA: TGTGCCAGCAGCCCCGGACAGGGAGGGGGTATTGGGGAAAAACTGTTTTTT
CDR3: CASSPGQGGGIGEKLFF

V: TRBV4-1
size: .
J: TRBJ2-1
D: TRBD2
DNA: TGCGCCAGCAGCCAGCAGACTAGCGGGGGGGCATTCGAGCAGTTCTTC
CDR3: CASSQQTSGGAFEQFF

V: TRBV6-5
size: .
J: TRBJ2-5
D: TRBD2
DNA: TGTGCCAGCAGTTTGCCGACTAGCGGGGGAGAGACCCAGTACTTC
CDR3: CASSLPTSGGETQYF

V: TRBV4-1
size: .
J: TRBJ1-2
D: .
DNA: TGCGCCAGCAGCCAAGAAGGAGGGGTGCGGTATGGCTACACCTTC
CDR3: CASSQEGGVRYGYTF

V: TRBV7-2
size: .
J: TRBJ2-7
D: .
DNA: TGTGCCAGCAGTCTAGTCGGGCAGGGAAGGTACGAGCAGTACTTC
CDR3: CASSLVGQGRYEQYF

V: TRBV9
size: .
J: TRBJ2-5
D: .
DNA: TGTGCCAGCAGCGTAGCCGACCAAGAGACCCAGTACTTC
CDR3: CASSVADQETQYF

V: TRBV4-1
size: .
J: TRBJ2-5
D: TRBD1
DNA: TGCGCCAGCAGCCAAGATTCGGACAGGGGCAGGGAGACCCAGTACTTC
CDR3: CASSQDSDRGRETQYF

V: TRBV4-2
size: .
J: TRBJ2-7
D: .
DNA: TGTGCCAGCAGCCAAGATCGCGACCAGGGGATCTACGAGCAGTACTTC
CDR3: CASSQDRDQGIYEQYF

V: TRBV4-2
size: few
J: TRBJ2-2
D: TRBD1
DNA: TGTGCCAGCAGCCGAGAGGGACAGGGGCCCGGGGAGCTGTTTTTT
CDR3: CASSREGQGPGELFF

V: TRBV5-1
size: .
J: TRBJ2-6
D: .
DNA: TGCGCCAGCAGCTTTAACTCTGGGGCCAACGGCCTGACTTTC
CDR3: CASSFNSGANGLTF

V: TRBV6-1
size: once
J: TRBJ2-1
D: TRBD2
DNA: TGTGCCAGCAGTTCCGCTAGCGGGGGGGACGGTGAGCAGTTCTTC
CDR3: CASSSASGGDGEQFF

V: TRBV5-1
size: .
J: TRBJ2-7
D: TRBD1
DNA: TGCGCCAGCAGCTACCGGGACAGGGACGAGCAGTACTTC
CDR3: CASSYRDRDEQYF

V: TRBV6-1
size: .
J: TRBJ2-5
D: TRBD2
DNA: TGTGCCAGCAGGACGACTAGCGGGGCCCAAGAGACCCAGTACTTC
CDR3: CASRTTSGAQETQYF

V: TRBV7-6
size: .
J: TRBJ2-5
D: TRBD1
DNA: TGTGCCAGCAGCTCCTACGGACAGGGCGGGGAGACCCAGTACTTC
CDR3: CASSSYGQGGETQYF

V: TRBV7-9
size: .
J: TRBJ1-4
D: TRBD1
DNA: TGTGCCAGCAGCCTCCTGACAGGGCGAGATGAAAAACTGTTTTTT
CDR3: CASSLLTGRDEKLFF

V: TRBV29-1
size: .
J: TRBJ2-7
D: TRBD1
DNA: TGCAGCGTTCAGGGGGCGATCGAGCAGTACTTC
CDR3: CSVQGAIEQYF

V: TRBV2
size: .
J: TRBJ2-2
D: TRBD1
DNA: TGTGCCAGCGAGGGACAGGGCGTCGGGGAGCTGTTTTTT
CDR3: CASEGQGVGELFF

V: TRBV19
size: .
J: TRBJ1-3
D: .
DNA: TGTGCCAGTAGCATAGGAGGCGGCAGCTCTGGAAACACCATATATTTT
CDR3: CASSIGGGSSGNTIYF

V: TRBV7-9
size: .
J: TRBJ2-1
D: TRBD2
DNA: TGTGCCAGCACGCGGGGGGGCGGCAATGAGCAGTTCTTC
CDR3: CASTRGGGNEQFF

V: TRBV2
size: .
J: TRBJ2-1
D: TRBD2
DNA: TGTGCCAGCAGGGATTCCGGGGGGGGTTACAATGAGCAGTTCTTC
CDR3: CASRDSGGGYNEQFF

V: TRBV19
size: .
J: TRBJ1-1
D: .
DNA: TGTGCCAGTAGTAATCAGGGAAGGGGAAACACTGAAGCTTTCTTT
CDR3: CASSNQGRGNTEAFF

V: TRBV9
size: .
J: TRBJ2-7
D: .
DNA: TGTGCCAGCAGCCCCCGGACTTCCTCCTACGAGCAGTACTTC
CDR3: CASSPRTSSYEQYF

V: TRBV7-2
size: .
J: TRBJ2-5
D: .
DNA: TGTGCCAGCAGCTCCGTCGGAGAGACCCAGTACTTC
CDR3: CASSSVGETQYF

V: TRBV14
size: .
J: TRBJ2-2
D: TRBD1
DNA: TGTGCCAGCAGCCAAACAGGGGGAGCTAACACCGGGGAGCTGTTTTTT
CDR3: CASSQTGGANTGELFF

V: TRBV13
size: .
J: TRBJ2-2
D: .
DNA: TGTGCCAGCAGCTCGACTAGAAGCACCGGGGAGCTGTTTTTT
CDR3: CASSSTRSTGELFF

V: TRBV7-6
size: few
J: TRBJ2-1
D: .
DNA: TGTGCCAGCAGCTTAGGGCTCCGCTACAATGAGCAGTTCTTC
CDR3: CASSLGLRYNEQFF

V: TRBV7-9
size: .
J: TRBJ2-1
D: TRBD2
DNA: TGTGCCAGCAGCATCCCCCTAGCGGGGGTCTACAATGAGCAGTTCTTC
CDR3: CASSIPLAGVYNEQFF

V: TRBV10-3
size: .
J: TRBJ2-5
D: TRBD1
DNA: TGTGCCATCAATGAAGGGGGCGGCGTCGAGACCCAGTACTTC
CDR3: CAINEGGGVETQYF

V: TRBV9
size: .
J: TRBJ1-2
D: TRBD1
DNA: TGTGCTAGCAGCAGTTCCCGGGACAGGGCTAACTATGGCTACACCTTC
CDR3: CASSSSRDRANYGYTF

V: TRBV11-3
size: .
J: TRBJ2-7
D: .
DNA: TGTGCCAGCAGCTTAGTGGCAGGGGCGAACGAGCAGTACTTC
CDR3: CASSLVAGANEQYF

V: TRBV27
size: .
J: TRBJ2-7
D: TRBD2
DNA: TGTGCCAGCAGTTTCGGGGGGAACGAGCAGTACTTC
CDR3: CASSFGGNEQYF

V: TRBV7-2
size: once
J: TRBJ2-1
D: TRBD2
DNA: TGTGCCAGCAGCCCGGGACTAGCGGGGGGCTGGGGTGAGCAGTTCTTC
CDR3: CASSPGLAGGWGEQFF

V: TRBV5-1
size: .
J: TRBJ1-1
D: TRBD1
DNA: TGCGCCAGCAGCTTGGAGGGACAGGTTGAAGCTTTCTTT
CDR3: CASSLEGQVEAFF

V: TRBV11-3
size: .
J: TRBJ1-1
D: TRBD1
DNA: TGTGCCAGCAGCTTGACAGGGGGCCCTGAAGCTTTCTTT
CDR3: CASSLTGGPEAFF

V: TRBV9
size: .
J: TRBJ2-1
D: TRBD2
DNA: TGTGCCAGCAGTCGGGGGGGCCGTGACACTGAGCAGTTCTTC
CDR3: CASSRGGRDTEQFF

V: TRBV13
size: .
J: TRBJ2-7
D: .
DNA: TGTGCCAGCAGCGTAACGAAATTTCCGGCAGGCTACGAGCAGTACTTC
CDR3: CASSVTKFPAGYEQYF